The source of this T cell receptor beta chain is a study of response to subunit inactivated influenza vaccine. This clonotype was counted ten times or more. The CDR3 consists of 13 residues. V was clipped by 3 bases and J by 2 bases, with 9 bases between them. CDR1 SGHRS and CDR2 YFSETQ come from the germline V gene. Each CDR3 protein is one row after TCRdb ran MiXCR on the RT-PCR reads. The sample has about 620,000 distinct CDR3 sequences, about 11% seen once; the top ten hold about 10%. This same sample was also part of a study on T cells expressing NK-cell markers. That source notes: TCR beta cDNA was made by 5'RACE template switching with UMIs. Roughly 6 donors had dominant NKG2C+ clonotypes that comprised roughly 1.0-7.0% of their CD8+ T cells.

The clonotype originates from a man in his forties or fifties who received an inactivated influenza vaccine. The sequences come from PBMCs from blood, collected on the day of vaccination. V is TRBV5-1 and J is TRBJ2-7, with D unresolved. CDR3 sequence reads: CASSSLATYEQYF. DNA of the CDR3: TGCGCCAGCAGCTCCCTGGCTACCTACGAGCAGTACTTC. The variable domain in full, with the rest retrieved from reference TRBV5-1 and TRBJ2-7, is KAGVTQTPRYLIKTRGQQVTLSCSPISGHRSVSWYQQTPGQGLQFLFEYFSETQRNKGNFPGRFSGRQFSNSRSEMNVSTLELGDSALYLCASSSLATYEQYFGPGTRLTVT.